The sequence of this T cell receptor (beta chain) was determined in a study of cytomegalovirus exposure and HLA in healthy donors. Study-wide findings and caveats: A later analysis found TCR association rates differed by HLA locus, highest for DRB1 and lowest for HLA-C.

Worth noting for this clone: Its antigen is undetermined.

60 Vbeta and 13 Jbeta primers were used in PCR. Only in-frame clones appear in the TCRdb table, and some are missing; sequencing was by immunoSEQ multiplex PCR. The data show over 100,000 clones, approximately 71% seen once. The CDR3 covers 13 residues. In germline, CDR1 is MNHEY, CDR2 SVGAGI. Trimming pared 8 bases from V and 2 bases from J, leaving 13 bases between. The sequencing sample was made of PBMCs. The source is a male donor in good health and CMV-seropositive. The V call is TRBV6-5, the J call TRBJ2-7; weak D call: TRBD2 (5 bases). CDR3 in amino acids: CASQRPGAYEQYF. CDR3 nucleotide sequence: TGTGCCAGCCAAAGGCCCGGGGCCTACGAGCAGTACTTC.